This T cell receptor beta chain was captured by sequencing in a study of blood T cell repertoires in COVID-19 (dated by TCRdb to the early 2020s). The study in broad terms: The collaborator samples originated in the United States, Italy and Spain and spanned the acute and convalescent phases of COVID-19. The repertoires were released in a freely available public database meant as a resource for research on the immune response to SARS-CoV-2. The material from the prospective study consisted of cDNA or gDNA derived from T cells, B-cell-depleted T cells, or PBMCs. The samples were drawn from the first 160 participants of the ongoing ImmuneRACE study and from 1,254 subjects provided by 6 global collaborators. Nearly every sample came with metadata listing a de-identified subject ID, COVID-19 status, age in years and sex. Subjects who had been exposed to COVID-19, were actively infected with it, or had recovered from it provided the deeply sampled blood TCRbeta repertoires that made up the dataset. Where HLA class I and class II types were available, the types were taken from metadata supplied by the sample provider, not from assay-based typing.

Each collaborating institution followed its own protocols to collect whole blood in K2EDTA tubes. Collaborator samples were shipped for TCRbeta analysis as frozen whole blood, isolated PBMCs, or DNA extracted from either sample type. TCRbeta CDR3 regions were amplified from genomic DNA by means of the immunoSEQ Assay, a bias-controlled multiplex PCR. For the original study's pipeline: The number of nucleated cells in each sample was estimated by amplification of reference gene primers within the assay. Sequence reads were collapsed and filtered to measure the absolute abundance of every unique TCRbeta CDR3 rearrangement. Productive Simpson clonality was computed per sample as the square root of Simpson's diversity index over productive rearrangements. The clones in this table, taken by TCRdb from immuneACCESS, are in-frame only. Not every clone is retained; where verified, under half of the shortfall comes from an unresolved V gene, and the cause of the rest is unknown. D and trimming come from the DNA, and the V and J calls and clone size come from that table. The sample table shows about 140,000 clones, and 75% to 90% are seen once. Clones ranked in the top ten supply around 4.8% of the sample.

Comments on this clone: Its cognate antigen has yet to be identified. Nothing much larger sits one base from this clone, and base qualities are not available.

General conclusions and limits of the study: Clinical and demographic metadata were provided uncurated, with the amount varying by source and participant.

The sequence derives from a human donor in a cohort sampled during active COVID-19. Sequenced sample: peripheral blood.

The DNA sequence is TGTGCCAGCAGTTTCGGCGCGGTCCAGACTGAAGCTTTCTTT. It translates to CASSFGAVQTEAFF. In this chain, TRBV27 is recombined with TRBJ1-1; no D gene is confidently identified. Spanning cysteine to phenylalanine, the CDR3 consists of 14 amino acids. Only the CDR3 portion is preserved as DNA: 42 bases, with reading frame beginning at the first base. V and J are truncated by 3 bases and 5 bases respectively, leaving an intervening sequence of 13 bases. According to the germline V gene (reference sequence), CDR1 reads MNHEY and CDR2 reads SMNVEV.